Listed below are T cell receptor beta chains from one sample, sequenced in a study of blood T cell repertoires in COVID-19. Profiling relied on immunoSEQ multiplex PCR, and the TCRdb table lists in-frame clones only, not all of them. The repertoire has fewer than 350,000 clones, roughly 87% of them found once; the top ten carry about 6%. The source material was PBMCs or T cells enriched from blood (not recorded which). The receptors were sampled from a woman between 40 and 50 years old who had recovered from COVID-19. CDR3s include the opening cysteine and the closing phenylalanine or tryptophan. The size entry is marked missing in some rows and otherwise reads once, few, many or a size class.

CDR3 protein	V gene	clone size
CASSPPGLLTDTQYF	TRBV7-9	-
CASSLALGQGNSPLHF	TRBV7-8	-
CASSILAGKENTEAFF	TRBV7-9	-
CASSSGLASETQYF	TRBV28	-
CASSLYAQRGEQFF	TRBV7-9	once
CASRESTGELFF	TRBV28	once
CASSPWDRGNEQFF	TRBV5-4	-
CAISERGDTGELFF	TRBV10-3	-
CASSRDRGRPYNSPLHF	TRBV7-9	-
CASCGTSDHNEQFF	TRBV25-1	-
CASNDPRETNEKLFF	TRBV28	-
CASSQAPPASGNTIYF	TRBV5-1	-
CASSSDSKETQYF	TRBV5-5	-
CASSSSDRDAGELFF	TRBV5-4	-
CASSPGLAGVDEQYF	TRBV7-2	-
CASSLAGSRRTEAFF	TRBV5-4	-
CASSPQGTGGFGNTIYF	TRBV18	-
CASRGPTNEKLFF	TRBV28	-
CASSPKSAYNEQFF	TRBV7-2	-
CASSLSSGLAVREQFF	TRBV7-9	-
CASSARSGGDSPLHF	TRBV9	-
CASSQEGQGGNTGELFF	TRBV4-2	-
CASSFLGSGNTIYF	TRBV28	-
CASSLQLAGPYEQYF	TRBV5-1	-
CASSALGASYEQYF	TRBV11-1	-
CATSESGRGTDTQYF	TRBV24-1	-
CTSSPQADGYTF	TRBV1	-
CASRTSLSYNEQFF	TRBV28	once
CASSISSIKPGGEKLFF	TRBV19	-
CASSGGAASVSYEQYF	TRBV28	-
CASSVYGENYGYTF	TRBV9	-
CASSGRGIQETQYF	TRBV4-2	-
CASSQEVAGGTPTFF	TRBV4-3	-
CASSAGGTEAFF	TRBV27	-
CASSQEGGSSYEQYF	TRBV4-3	-
CASKGLAGAETQYF	TRBV2	-